The TCR beta chain described here comes from a study of cytomegalovirus exposure and HLA in healthy donors. Study outcomes and limitations: Reports showed the classifier diagnosing cytomegalovirus status with high specificity and sensitivity. A previous analysis found most TCR beta V segments productive roughly 87% or roughly 30% of the time.

This clone has only one observation. The antigen is undetermined. With 5 bases removed from V and 6 bases from J, the gap between germline ends came to 8 bases. The germline gives CDR1 MNHNS, CDR2 SASEGT. This CDR3 contains 12 residues. PCR was performed using 60 Vbeta and 13 Jbeta primers. The assay was immunoSEQ multiplex PCR, and TCRdb's table has in-frame clones only and misses some. The data show hundreds of thousands of clones, about 80% seen once. The chain joins TRBV6-1 to TRBJ1-5; D gene uncertain. This sequence originates from a woman aged 55-70 years in good health and CMV-seropositive. Sequences were obtained from PBMCs. The CDR3 region is CASSLNGQPQHF. In nucleotides, the CDR3 is TGTGCCAGCAGTCTAAACGGTCAGCCCCAGCATTTT.